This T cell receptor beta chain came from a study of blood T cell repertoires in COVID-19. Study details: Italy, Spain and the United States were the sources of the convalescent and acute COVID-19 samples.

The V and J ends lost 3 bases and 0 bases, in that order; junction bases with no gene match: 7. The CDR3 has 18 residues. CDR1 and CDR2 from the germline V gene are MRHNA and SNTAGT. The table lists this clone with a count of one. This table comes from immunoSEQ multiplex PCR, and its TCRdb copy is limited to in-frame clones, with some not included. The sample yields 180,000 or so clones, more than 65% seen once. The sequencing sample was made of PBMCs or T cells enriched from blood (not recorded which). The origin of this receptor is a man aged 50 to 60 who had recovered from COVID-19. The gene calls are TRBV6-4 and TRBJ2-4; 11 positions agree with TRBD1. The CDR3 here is CASSEGTGGARAKNIQYF. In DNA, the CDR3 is TGTGCCAGCAGTGAGGGGACAGGGGGGGCGAGAGCCAAAAACATTCAGTACTTC.